These T cell receptor beta chains were read from a single sample in a study of cytomegalovirus exposure and HLA in healthy donors. Using immunoSEQ multiplex PCR, the repertoire was profiled, and TCRdb retains in-frame clones only, with some absent. Among about 47,000 clones listed, around three quarters were seen once. Material for sequencing was PBMCs. The source of these receptors is a man aged 25 to 40 in good health and CMV-seronegative. Each CDR3 is given with its conserved first and last residue. A D gene is named only where the DNA matches it firmly. The listing skips clone size in some rows; elsewhere it reads once, few, many or a size class.

J gene: TRBJ1-4
D gene: TRBD1
CDR3 length: 16
V gene: TRBV18
clone size: NA
CDR3 protein: CASSPRTGGTNEKLFF
CDR3 DNA: TGTGCCAGCTCACCGAGGACAGGTGGCACTAATGAAAAACTGTTTTTT

J gene: TRBJ2-1
D gene: TRBD2
CDR3 length: 16
V gene: TRBV18
clone size: NA
CDR3 protein: CASSPPTSGRGNEQFF
CDR3 DNA: TGTGCCAGCTCACCACCGACTAGCGGGAGGGGAAATGAGCAGTTCTTC

J gene: TRBJ2-3
D gene: TRBD1
CDR3 length: 18
V gene: TRBV29-1
clone size: few
CDR3 protein: CSVDSLNRGPSLTDTQYF
CDR3 DNA: TGCAGCGTTGATTCTTTGAACAGGGGGCCTTCCCTCACAGATACGCAGTATTTT

J gene: TRBJ2-7
D gene: TRBD1
CDR3 length: 15
V gene: TRBV14
clone size: few
CDR3 protein: CASSPPGTGGYEQYF
CDR3 DNA: TGTGCCAGCAGCCCCCCCGGGACAGGGGGTTACGAGCAGTACTTC

J gene: TRBJ1-1
D gene: NA
CDR3 length: 15
V gene: TRBV18
clone size: NA
CDR3 protein: CASSPRDPMNTEAFF
CDR3 DNA: TGTGCCAGCTCACCCAGGGATCCTATGAACACTGAAGCTTTCTTT

J gene: TRBJ2-7
D gene: TRBD1
CDR3 length: 16
V gene: TRBV6-4
clone size: once
CDR3 protein: CASVPNRTGLPYEQYF
CDR3 DNA: TGTGCCAGCGTTCCGAATAGGACAGGGTTACCCTACGAGCAGTACTTC

J gene: TRBJ2-2
D gene: NA
CDR3 length: 18
V gene: TRBV4-1
clone size: once
CDR3 protein: CASSQVSFGGPVTGELFF
CDR3 DNA: TGCGCCAGCAGCCAAGTCTCATTCGGCGGGCCCGTCACCGGGGAGCTGTTTTTT

J gene: TRBJ2-7
D gene: TRBD2
CDR3 length: 15
V gene: TRBV6-1
clone size: NA
CDR3 protein: CASSEGTSGYYEQYF
CDR3 DNA: TGTGCCAGCAGTGAAGGGACTAGCGGATACTACGAGCAGTACTTC

J gene: TRBJ1-1
D gene: NA
CDR3 length: 15
V gene: TRBV27
clone size: NA
CDR3 protein: CASSFGGGGFAEAFF
CDR3 DNA: TGTGCCAGCAGTTTCGGGGGGGGAGGTTTCGCTGAAGCTTTCTTT

J gene: TRBJ2-5
D gene: TRBD2
CDR3 length: 15
V gene: TRBV5-6
clone size: NA
CDR3 protein: CANSLAGWGEETQYF
CDR3 DNA: TGTGCCAACAGCTTAGCGGGATGGGGTGAAGAGACCCAGTACTTC

J gene: TRBJ1-5
D gene: NA
CDR3 length: 16
V gene: TRBV5-4
clone size: NA
CDR3 protein: CASSLAGSSFNQPQHF
CDR3 DNA: TGTGCCAGCAGCTTGGCCGGGAGCTCTTTCAATCAGCCCCAGCATTTT

J gene: TRBJ2-3
D gene: TRBD2
CDR3 length: 13
V gene: TRBV11-2
clone size: NA
CDR3 protein: CASSLDLAGGQYF
CDR3 DNA: TGTGCCAGCAGCTTAGACCTAGCGGGAGGGCAGTATTTT

J gene: TRBJ2-3
D gene: TRBD2
CDR3 length: 14
V gene: TRBV5-1
clone size: NA
CDR3 protein: CASTLLAVTDTQYF
CDR3 DNA: TGCGCCAGCACGCTACTAGCGGTCACAGATACGCAGTATTTT

J gene: TRBJ2-1
D gene: TRBD1
CDR3 length: 16
V gene: TRBV7-9
clone size: NA
CDR3 protein: CASSCGQGVSYNEQFF
CDR3 DNA: TGTGCCAGCAGCTGCGGACAGGGTGTGTCCTACAATGAGCAGTTCTTC